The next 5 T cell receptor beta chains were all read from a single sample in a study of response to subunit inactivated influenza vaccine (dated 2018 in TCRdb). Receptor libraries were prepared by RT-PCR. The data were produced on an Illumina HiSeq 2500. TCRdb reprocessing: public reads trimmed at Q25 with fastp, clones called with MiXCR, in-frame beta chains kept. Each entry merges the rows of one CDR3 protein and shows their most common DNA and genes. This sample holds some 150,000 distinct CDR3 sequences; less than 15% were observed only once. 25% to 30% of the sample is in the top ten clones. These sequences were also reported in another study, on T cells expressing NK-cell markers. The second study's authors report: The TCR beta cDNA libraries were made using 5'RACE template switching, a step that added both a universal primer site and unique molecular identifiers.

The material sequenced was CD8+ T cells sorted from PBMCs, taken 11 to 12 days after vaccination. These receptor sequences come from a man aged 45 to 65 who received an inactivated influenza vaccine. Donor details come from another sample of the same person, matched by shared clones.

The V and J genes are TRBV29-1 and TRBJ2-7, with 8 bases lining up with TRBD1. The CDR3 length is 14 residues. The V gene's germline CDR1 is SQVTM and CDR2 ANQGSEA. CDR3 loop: CGAVSAGGEYEQYF. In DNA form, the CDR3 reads TGCGGGGCCGTGAGTGCAGGGGGCGAGTACGAGCAGTACTTC.

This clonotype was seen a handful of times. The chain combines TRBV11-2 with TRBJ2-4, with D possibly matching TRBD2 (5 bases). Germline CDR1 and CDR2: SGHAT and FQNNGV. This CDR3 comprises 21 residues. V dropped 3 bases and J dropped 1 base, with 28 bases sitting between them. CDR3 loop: CASSFVVGPRGGRAAKNIQYF. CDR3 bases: TGTGCCAGCAGCTTTGTGGTTGGGCCTAGAGGAGGTCGGGCGGCCAAAAACATTCAGTACTTC. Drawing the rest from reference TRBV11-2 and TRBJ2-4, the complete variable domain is EAGVAQSPRYKIIEKRQSVAFWCNPISGHATLYWYQQILGQGPKLLIQFQNNGVVDDSQLPKDRFSAERLKGVDSTLKIQPAKLEDSAVYLCASSFVVGPRGGRAAKNIQYFGAGTRLSVL.

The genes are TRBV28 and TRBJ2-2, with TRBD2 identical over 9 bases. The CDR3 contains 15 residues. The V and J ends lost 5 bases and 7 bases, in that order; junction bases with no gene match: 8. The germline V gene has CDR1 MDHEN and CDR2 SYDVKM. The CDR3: CASSGVAGVSGELFF. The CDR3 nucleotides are TGTGCCAGCAGTGGGGTAGCGGGAGTCAGCGGGGAGCTGTTTTTT.

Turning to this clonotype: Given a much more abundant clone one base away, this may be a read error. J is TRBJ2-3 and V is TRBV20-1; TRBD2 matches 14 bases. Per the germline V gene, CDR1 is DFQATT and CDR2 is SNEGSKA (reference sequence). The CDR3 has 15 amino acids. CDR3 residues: CGARGTSGRLDTQYF. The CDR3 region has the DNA TGCGGTGCTAGGGGGACTAGCGGGAGATTAGATACGCAGTATTTT.

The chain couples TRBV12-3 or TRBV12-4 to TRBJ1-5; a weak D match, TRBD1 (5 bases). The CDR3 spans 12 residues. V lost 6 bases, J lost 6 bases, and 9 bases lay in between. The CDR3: CASREDIQPQHF. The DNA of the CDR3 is TGTGCCAGCAGGGAGGACATTCAGCCCCAGCATTTT.